This paragraph reports one T cell receptor beta chain. Repertoires were generated with immunoSEQ multiplex PCR, while TCRdb's copy carries only in-frame clones and drops some. There are 130,000 or so clones in the sample; 80% to 90% occur only once, and 9.5% to 15% lies in the top ten. The CDR3 has 13 amino acids. The data derive from a study of blood T cell repertoires in COVID-19. Overall study: Samples came from the United States, Italy and Spain, spanning acute and convalescent COVID-19. Nucleic acid was either cDNA or gDNA, and it came from T cells, B-cell-depleted T cells, or PBMCs.

Sequencing was performed on peripheral blood. The V and J genes are TRBV21-1 and TRBJ1-5; the table's TRBD1 call for D was not verified on the DNA. TRBV21-1 is termed a pseudogene. The clonotype was recovered from a human donor in a cohort sampled during active COVID-19. This CDR3 is CASSTSSEMPQHF. As DNA, the CDR3 is TGTGCCAGCAGCACCAGTTCCGAAATGCCCCAGCATTTT.